These T cell receptor beta chains were read from a single sample in a study of beta chain features in type 1 diabetes. Assay: immunoSEQ multiplex PCR; the TCRdb copy retains only in-frame clones and omits some. The sample holds some 180,000 clones; about 13% are singletons and the top ten take 0.62%. The material sequenced was central memory CD4+ T cells from blood. Source of these receptors: a woman aged 18-35 years in good health. CDR3s include the opening cysteine and the closing phenylalanine or tryptophan. The order of the fields is J gene, clone size, D gene, V gene, CDR3 protein, CDR3 DNA. The D gene is left open where the match is weak. Clone size appears in some rows only: once, few, many, or a class for an expanded clone.

TRBJ1-5	-	-	TRBV27	CASSQMGTTGQPQHF	TGTGCCAGCAGCCAAATGGGAACAACAGGGCAGCCCCAGCATTTT
TRBJ2-3	many	TRBD2	TRBV2	CATTRASGRSDTQYF	TGTGCCACCACCCGGGCTAGCGGGAGGTCAGATACGCAGTATTTT
TRBJ1-2	-	-	TRBV29-1	CSVAGAGYGYTF	TGCAGCGTTGCGGGAGCCGGCTATGGCTACACCTTC
TRBJ2-1	few	-	TRBV29-1	CSAQTGGPSFDNEQFF	TGCAGCGCACAGACAGGCGGCCCGTCTTTTGACAATGAGCAGTTCTTC
TRBJ2-1	-	TRBD1	TRBV7-9	CASSSVQGGEQFF	TGTGCCAGCAGCTCAGTACAGGGGGGTGAGCAGTTCTTC
TRBJ1-2	-	TRBD1	TRBV7-2	CASSLDRGAGYTF	TGTGCCAGCAGCCTCGACAGGGGGGCTGGCTACACCTTC
TRBJ2-5	few	TRBD1	TRBV5-1	CASSLAGQRGETQYF	TGCGCCAGCAGCTTGGCGGGACAGAGGGGAGAGACCCAGTACTTC
TRBJ2-7	-	-	TRBV11-2	CASSLDPDGLPYEQYF	TGTGCCAGCAGCTTAGACCCCGATGGGCTCCCCTACGAGCAGTACTTC
TRBJ2-7	few	-	TRBV28	CASSSPGGKSYEQYF	TGTGCCAGCAGTTCTCCCGGCGGGAAATCTTACGAGCAGTACTTC
TRBJ2-1	-	-	TRBV6-5	CASSYWGGRNEQFF	TGTGCCAGCAGTTATTGGGGGGGGCGGAATGAGCAGTTCTTC
TRBJ2-3	few	-	TRBV7-9	CASRPAEAADTQYF	TGTGCCAGCAGACCGGCGGAGGCCGCGGATACGCAGTATTTT
TRBJ1-2	-	-	TRBV28	CASSSDINYGYTF	TGTGCCAGCAGTTCGGACATTAACTATGGCTACACCTTC
TRBJ2-5	few	-	TRBV20-1	CSARVRGTQYF	TGCAGTGCTAGAGTAAGGGGAACCCAGTACTTC
TRBJ2-7	-	TRBD1	TRBV28	CASRQGAYEQYF	TGTGCCAGCAGACAGGGGGCGTACGAGCAGTACTTC
TRBJ2-3	-	TRBD1	TRBV7-2	CASSLAPGQGSDTQYF	TGTGCCAGCAGCTTAGCGCCGGGACAGGGATCAGATACGCAGTATTTT
TRBJ2-1	few	TRBD2	TRBV19	CASKTSGSSYNEQFF	TGTGCCAGTAAAACTAGCGGGAGCTCCTACAATGAGCAGTTCTTC
TRBJ1-2	few	-	TRBV7-9	CASSAQALSNYGYTF	TGTGCCAGCAGCGCACAGGCTTTATCTAACTATGGCTACACCTTC
TRBJ2-7	-	-	TRBV28	CASSSVAGGSEYF	-
TRBJ2-4	few	TRBD1	TRBV9	CASSVGTGGLQYF	TGTGCCAGCAGCGTAGGGACAGGGGGCCTTCAGTACTTC
TRBJ2-3	-	TRBD2	TRBV23-1	CASTQTSGKTDTQYF	TGCGCCAGCACCCAGACTAGCGGTAAAACAGATACGCAGTATTTT
TRBJ1-2	-	-	TRBV18	CASSPVAGVNYGYTF	TGTGCCAGCTCACCAGTGGCAGGGGTTAACTATGGCTACACCTTC
TRBJ2-1	-	-	TRBV18	CASSPLDSYNEQFF	TGTGCCAGCTCACCCCTCGACAGCTACAATGAGCAGTTCTTC
TRBJ1-1	-	TRBD1	TRBV6-5	CASILRGQGAAFF	TGTGCCAGCATCTTGAGGGGACAGGGGGCAGCTTTCTTT
TRBJ2-5	few	-	TRBV13	CASSGSALMETQYF	TGTGCCAGCAGCGGTAGTGCTTTAATGGAGACCCAGTACTTC
TRBJ2-7	few	TRBD2	TRBV7-8	CASSLASGRGYF	TGTGCCAGCAGCTTAGCCAGCGGGAGAGGGTACTTC
TRBJ2-1	-	-	TRBV28	CASSRSGPDRFF	TGTGCCAGCAGTCGATCAGGGCCCGATAGGTTCTTC
TRBJ2-2	few	TRBD2	TRBV4-2	CASSQTEREGTGELFF	TGTGCCAGCAGCCAAACGGAGCGGGAGGGCACCGGGGAGCTGTTTTTT
TRBJ2-7	-	-	TRBV6-1	CASSRQFELYEQYF	TGTGCCAGCTCTCGACAGTTTGAATTATACGAGCAGTACTTC
TRBJ2-1	-	-	TRBV9	CASSVGRVAYNEQFF	TGTGCCAGCAGCGTCGGCAGGGTTGCCTACAATGAGCAGTTCTTC
TRBJ2-5	few	-	TRBV27	CASSFRDRETQYF	TGTGCCAGCAGTTTCAGGGATCGGGAGACCCAGTACTTC
TRBJ2-1	few	TRBD2	TRBV19	CASSPRYSGSLHNEQFF	TGTGCCAGTAGCCCCCGTTATAGCGGGAGTCTACACAATGAGCAGTTCTTC
TRBJ2-1	few	TRBD1	TRBV7-9	CASSLRGTGWRNEQFF	TGTGCCAGCAGCTTAAGAGGGACAGGGTGGAGGAATGAGCAGTTCTTC
TRBJ2-1	few	-	TRBV7-2	CASPSGYSYNEQFF	TGTGCCAGCCCCAGCGGTTACTCCTACAATGAGCAGTTCTTC
TRBJ2-2	-	-	TRBV5-4	CASSSQRVLTGELFF	TGTGCCAGCAGCTCCCAGCGGGTCCTCACCGGGGAGCTGTTTTTT
TRBJ2-1	few	-	TRBV29-1	CSVDNRVMYNEQFF	TGCAGCGTTGATAACAGGGTGATGTACAATGAGCAGTTCTTC
TRBJ2-7	few	TRBD2	TRBV7-3	CASSPQRDHEQYF	TGTGCCAGCAGCCCCCAGCGGGACCACGAGCAGTACTTC
TRBJ2-4	-	TRBD2	TRBV29-1	CSVGGLAGVGAKNIQYF	TGCAGCGTTGGAGGTCTAGCGGGAGTCGGGGCCAAAAACATTCAGTACTTC
TRBJ2-1	-	TRBD2	TRBV7-3	CASSPGGRGSHNEQFF	TGTGCCAGCAGCCCGGGAGGAAGAGGGTCCCACAATGAGCAGTTCTTC
TRBJ2-3	few	-	TRBV29-1	CSVSGRVDTDTQYF	TGCAGCGTTTCCGGGCGGGTTGACACAGATACGCAGTATTTT
TRBJ2-5	few	-	TRBV19	CASSVSQTPETQYF	TGTGCCAGTAGTGTTAGCCAGACGCCGGAGACCCAGTACTTC
TRBJ2-7	few	-	TRBV1	CTSSQEDRVSRPSSYEQYF	TGCACCAGCAGCCAAGAAGACAGGGTATCGAGGCCCAGCTCCTACGAGCAGTACTTC
TRBJ2-6	-	TRBD1	TRBV28	CASSRTGAGANVLTF	TGTGCCAGCAGTCGTACAGGGGCGGGGGCCAACGTCCTGACTTTC
TRBJ2-3	few	TRBD2	TRBV11-3	CASSLKAGDETDTQYF	TGTGCCAGCAGCTTAAAAGCGGGAGACGAGACAGATACGCAGTATTTT